The next 2 T cell receptor beta chains were all read from a single sample in a study of identical twins. Each CDR3 protein gets one entry after TCRdb re-called the 5' RACE reads with MiXCR. The sample lists under 250,000 distinct CDR3 sequences, approximately 9% occurring once. The specimen was memory (CD45RO+) T cells sorted from blood. These receptors were collected from a woman aged 18-35 years in good health.

The chain couples TRBV7-2 to TRBJ2-2; TRBD2 is a possible D gene (5 bases). The V and J ends lost 5 bases and 3 bases respectively, with 16 bases between them. In germline, CDR1 is SGHTA, CDR2 FQGNSA. The CDR3 is 16 amino acids. CDR3 sequence: CASSPWGTGDTGELFF. The DNA of the CDR3 is TGTGCCAGCAGCCCCTGGGGTACCGGGGACACCGGGGAGCTGTTTTTT.

This clonotype was detected a few times. The chain links TRBV20-1 to TRBJ1-2; 10 bases are a match to TRBD1. Germline-derived CDR1 and CDR2 are DFQATT and SNEGSKA (reference sequence). V gave up 7 bases and J gave up 6 bases; unmatched junction bases: 8. The CDR3 runs to 13 residues. The CDR3 coding sequence is TGCAGTGGAGGGACCGGGACAGGGGATGGCTACACCTTC. Its protein product is CSGGTGTGDGYTF.